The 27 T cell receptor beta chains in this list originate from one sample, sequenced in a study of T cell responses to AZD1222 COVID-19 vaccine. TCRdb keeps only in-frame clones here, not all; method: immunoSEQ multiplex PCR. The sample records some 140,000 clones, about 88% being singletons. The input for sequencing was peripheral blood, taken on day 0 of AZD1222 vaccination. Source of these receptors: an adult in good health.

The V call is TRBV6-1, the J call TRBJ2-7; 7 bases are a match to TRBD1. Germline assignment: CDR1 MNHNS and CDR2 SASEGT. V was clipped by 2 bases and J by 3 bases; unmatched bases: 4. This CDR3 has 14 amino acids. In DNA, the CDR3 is TGTGCCAGCAGTGAATGGGGACAGAACTACGAGCAGTACTTC. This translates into CASSEWGQNYEQYF.

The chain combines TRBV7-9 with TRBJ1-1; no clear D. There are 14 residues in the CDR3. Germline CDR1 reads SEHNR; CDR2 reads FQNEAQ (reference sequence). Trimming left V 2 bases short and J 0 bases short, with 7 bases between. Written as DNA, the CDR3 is TGTGCCAGCAGCTTAATGGGAATGAACACTGAAGCTTTCTTT. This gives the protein CASSLMGMNTEAFF.

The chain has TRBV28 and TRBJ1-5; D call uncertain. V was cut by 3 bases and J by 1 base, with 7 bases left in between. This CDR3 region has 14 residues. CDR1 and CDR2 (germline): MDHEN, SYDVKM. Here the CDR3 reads CASSLSHSNQPQHF. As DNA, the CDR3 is TGTGCCAGCAGTTTGAGTCACAGCAATCAGCCCCAGCATTTT. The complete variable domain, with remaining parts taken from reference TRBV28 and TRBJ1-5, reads DVKVTQSSRYLVKRTGEKVFLECVQDMDHENMFWYRQDPGLGLRLIYFSYDVKMKEKGDIPEGYSVSREKKERFSLILESASTNQTSMYLCASSLSHSNQPQHFGDGTRLSIL.

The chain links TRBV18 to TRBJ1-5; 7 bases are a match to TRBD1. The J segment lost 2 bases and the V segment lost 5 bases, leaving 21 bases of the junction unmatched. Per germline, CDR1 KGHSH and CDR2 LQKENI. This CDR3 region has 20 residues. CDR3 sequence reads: CASSTFQAGTKTGGNQPQHF. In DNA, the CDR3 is TGTGCCAGCTCAACATTCCAGGCCGGGACGAAAACAGGGGGCAATCAGCCCCAGCATTTT.

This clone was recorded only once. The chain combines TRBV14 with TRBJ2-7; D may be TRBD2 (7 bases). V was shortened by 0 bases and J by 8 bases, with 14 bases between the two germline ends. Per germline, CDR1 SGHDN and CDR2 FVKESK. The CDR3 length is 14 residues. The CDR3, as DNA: TGTGCCAGCAGCCAAGACGGGGGGCCTACGCAGCAGTACTTC. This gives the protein CASSQDGGPTQQYF.

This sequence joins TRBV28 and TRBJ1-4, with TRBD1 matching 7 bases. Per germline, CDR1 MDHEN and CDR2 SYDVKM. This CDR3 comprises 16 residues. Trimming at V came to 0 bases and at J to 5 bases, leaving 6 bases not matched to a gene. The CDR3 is CASSLWSGQNNEKLFF. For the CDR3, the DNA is TGTGCCAGCAGTTTATGGTCGGGACAGAACAATGAAAAACTGTTTTTT.

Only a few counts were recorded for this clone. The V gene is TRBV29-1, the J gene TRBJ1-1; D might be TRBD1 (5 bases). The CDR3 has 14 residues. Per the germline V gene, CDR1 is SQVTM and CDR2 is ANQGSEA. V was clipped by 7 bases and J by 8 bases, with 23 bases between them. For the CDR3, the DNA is TGCAGCGCCCTAGGGACTTCCAGGGTCTCCGAAGCTTTCTTT. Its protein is CSALGTSRVSEAFF.

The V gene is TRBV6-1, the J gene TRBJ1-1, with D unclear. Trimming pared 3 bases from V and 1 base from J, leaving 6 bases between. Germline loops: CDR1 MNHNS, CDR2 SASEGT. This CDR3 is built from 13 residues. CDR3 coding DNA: TGTGCCAGCAGTGATGTCAAGAACACTGAAGCTTTCTTT. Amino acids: CASSDVKNTEAFF.

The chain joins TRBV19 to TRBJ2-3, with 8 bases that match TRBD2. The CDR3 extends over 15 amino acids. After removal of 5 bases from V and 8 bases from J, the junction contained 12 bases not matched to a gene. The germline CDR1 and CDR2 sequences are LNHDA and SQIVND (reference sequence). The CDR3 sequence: CASSPRGSGEVTQYF. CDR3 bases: TGTGCCAGTAGTCCCCGAGGTAGCGGGGAGGTTACGCAGTATTTT.

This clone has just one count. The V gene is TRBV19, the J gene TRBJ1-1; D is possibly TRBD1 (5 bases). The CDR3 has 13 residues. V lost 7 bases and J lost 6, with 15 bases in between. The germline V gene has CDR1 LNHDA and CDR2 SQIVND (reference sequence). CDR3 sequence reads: CASTTQGLPEAFF. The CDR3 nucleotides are TGTGCCAGTACTACTCAGGGTCTTCCTGAAGCTTTCTTT.

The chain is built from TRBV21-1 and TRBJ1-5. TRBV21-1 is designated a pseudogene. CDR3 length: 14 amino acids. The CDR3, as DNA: TGTGCCAGCAGCAGCCCAGAGCGAAATCAGCCCCAGCATTTT. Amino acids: CASSSPERNQPQHF.

CDR3 residues: CASSLAQGNTGELFF. The CDR3 nucleotides are TGTGCCAGCAGCTTAGCTCAGGGGAACACCGGGGAGCTGTTTTTT. The chain employs TRBV7-2 and TRBJ2-2; a weak D match, TRBD1 (5 bases). Germline CDR1 SGHTA, CDR2 FQGNSA. V was pared by 0 bases and J by 1 base, with 6 bases between. This CDR3 is 15 amino acids long. Full variable domain (outside the CDR3, taken from reference TRBV7-2 and TRBJ2-2): GAGVSQSPSNKVTEKGKDVELRCDPISGHTALYWYRQSLGQGLEFLIYFQGNSAPDKSGLPSDRFSAERTGGSVSTLTIQRTQQEDSAVYLCASSLAQGNTGELFFGEGSRLTVL.

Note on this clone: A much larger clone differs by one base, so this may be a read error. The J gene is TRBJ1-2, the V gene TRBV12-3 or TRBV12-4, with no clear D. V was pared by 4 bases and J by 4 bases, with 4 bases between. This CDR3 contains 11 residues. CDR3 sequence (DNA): TGTGCCAGCAGTTCCAGCTATGGCTACACCTTC. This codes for CASSSSYGYTF.

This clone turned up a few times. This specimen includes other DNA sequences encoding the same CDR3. CDR3 region: CASSSVWNGELFF. CDR3 sequence (DNA): TGTGCCAGCAGCTCCGTATGGAACGGGGAGCTGTTTTTT. The chain uses TRBV7-2 and TRBJ2-2; D is unresolved. Germline CDR1 SGHTA, CDR2 FQGNSA. Trimming took off 4 bases at V and 7 bases at J, with 10 bases between the two ends. This CDR3 comprises 13 residues. Complete variable domain (other parts from reference TRBV7-2 and TRBJ2-2): GAGVSQSPSNKVTEKGKDVELRCDPISGHTALYWYRQSLGQGLEFLIYFQGNSAPDKSGLPSDRFSAERTGGSVSTLTIQRTQQEDSAVYLCASSSVWNGELFFGEGSRLTVL.

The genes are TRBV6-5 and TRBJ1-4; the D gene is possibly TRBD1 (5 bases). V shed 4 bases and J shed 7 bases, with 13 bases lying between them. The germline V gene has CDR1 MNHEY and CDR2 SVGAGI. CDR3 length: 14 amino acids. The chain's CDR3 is CASSLRGEREKLFF. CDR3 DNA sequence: TGTGCCAGCAGTTTAAGGGGCGAGCGTGAAAAACTGTTTTTT.

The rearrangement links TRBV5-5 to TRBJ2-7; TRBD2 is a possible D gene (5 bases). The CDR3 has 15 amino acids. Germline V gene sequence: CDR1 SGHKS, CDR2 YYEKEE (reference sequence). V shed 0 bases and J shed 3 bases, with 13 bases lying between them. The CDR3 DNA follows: TGTGCCAGCAGCTTGGTGTACGGAAGCGGCTACGAGCAGTACTTC. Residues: CASSLVYGSGYEQYF.

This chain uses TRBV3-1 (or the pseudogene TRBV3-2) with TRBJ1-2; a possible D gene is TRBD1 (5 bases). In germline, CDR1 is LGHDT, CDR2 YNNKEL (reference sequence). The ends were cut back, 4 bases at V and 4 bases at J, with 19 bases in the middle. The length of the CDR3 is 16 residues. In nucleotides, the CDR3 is TGTGCCAGCAGCCTCGGAACCGGGGGACGCAGCTATGGCTACACCTTC. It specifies CASSLGTGGRSYGYTF.

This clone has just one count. CDR3 bases: TGTGCCAGCAGCGCGGGACTATTCAACCAAGAGACCCAGTACTTC. Protein: CASSAGLFNQETQYF. V and J are TRBV7-9 and TRBJ2-5, with 7 bases fitting TRBD2. The CDR3 sequence is 15 residues long. Germline V lookup: CDR1 SEHNR, CDR2 FQNEAQ (reference sequence). Trimming cost V 5 bases and J 0 bases; bases outside gene matches: 6.

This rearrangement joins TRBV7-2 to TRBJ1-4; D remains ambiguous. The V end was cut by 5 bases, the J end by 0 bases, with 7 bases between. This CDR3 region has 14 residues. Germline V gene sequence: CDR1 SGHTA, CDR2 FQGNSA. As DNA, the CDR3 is TGTGCCAGCAGCCCCACAGCAACTAATGAAAAACTGTTTTTT. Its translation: CASSPTATNEKLFF.

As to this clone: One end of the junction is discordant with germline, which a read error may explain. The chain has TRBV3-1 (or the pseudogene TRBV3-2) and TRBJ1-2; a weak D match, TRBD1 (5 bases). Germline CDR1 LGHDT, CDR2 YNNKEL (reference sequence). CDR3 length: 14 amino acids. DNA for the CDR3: TGTGCCAGCACCCAAAAAGGGACTTCGGGAGGCTACACCTTC. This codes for CASTQKGTSGGYTF.

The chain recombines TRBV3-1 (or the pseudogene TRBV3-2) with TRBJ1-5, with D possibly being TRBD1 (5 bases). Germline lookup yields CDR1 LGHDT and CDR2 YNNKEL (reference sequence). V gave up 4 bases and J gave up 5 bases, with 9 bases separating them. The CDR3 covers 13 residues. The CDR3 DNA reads TGTGCCAGCAGCCGACAGAACGATCAGCCCCAGCATTTT. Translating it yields CASSRQNDQPQHF.

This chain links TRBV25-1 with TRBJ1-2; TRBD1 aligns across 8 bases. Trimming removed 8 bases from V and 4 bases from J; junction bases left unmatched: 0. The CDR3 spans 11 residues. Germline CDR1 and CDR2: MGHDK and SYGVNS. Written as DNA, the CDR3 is TGTGCCAGCGGACAGGGCTATGGCTACACCTTC. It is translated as CASGQGYGYTF.

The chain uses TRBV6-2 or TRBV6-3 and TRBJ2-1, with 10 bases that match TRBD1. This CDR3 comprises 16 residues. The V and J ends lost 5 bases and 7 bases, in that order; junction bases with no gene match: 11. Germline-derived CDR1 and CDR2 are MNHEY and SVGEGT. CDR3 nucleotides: TGTGCCAGCAGTCACCCCCGGGACAGGGGTAGGAATGAGCAGTTCTTC. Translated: CASSHPRDRGRNEQFF.

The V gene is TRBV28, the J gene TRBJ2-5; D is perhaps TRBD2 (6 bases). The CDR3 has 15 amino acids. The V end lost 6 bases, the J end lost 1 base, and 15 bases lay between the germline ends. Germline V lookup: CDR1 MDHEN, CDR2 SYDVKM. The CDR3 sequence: CASSLRGGFQETQYF. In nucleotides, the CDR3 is TGTGCCAGCAGCCTTAGGGGAGGATTCCAAGAGACCCAGTACTTC.

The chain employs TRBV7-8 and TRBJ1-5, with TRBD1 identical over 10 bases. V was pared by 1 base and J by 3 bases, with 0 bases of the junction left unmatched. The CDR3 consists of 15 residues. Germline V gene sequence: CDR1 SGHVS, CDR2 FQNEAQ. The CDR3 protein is CASSLGQGANQPQHF. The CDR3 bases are TGTGCCAGCAGCTTAGGACAGGGGGCCAATCAGCCCCAGCATTTT.

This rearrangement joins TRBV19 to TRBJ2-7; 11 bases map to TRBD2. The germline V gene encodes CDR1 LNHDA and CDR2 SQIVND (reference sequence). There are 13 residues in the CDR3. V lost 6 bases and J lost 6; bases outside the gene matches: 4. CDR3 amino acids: CASSRLAGTEQYF. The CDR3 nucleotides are TGTGCCAGTAGCAGACTAGCGGGGACCGAGCAGTACTTC.

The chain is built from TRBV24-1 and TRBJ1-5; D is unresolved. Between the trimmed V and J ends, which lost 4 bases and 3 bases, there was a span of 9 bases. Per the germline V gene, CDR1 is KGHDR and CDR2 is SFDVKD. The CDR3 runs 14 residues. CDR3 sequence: CATSDPGYNQPQHF. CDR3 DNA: TGTGCCACCAGTGACCCAGGTTACAATCAGCCCCAGCATTTT.